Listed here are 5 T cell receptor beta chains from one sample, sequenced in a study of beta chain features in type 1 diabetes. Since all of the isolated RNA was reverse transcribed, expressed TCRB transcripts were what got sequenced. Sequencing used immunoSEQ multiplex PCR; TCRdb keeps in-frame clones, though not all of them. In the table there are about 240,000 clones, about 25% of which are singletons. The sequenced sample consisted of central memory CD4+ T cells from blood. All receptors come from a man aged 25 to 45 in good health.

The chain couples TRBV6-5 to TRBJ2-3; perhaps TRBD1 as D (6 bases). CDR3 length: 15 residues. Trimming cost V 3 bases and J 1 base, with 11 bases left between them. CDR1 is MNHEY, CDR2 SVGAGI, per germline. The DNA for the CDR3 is TGTGCCAGCAGTTATAGGGACATACGCACAGATACGCAGTATTTT. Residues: CASSYRDIRTDTQYF.

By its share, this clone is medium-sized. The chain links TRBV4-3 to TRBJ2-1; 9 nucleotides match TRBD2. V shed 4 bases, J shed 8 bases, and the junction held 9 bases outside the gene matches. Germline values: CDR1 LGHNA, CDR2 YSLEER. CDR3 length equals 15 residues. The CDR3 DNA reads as TGCGCCAGCAGCCCGCTGGACGGCGGGAGGGATGAGCAGTTCTTC. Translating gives CASSPLDGGRDEQFF.

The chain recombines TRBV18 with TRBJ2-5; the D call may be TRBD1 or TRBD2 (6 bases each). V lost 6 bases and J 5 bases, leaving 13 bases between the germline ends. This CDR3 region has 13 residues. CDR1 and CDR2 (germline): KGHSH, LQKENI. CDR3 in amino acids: CASSTKGGETQYF. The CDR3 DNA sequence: TGTGCCAGCTCGACAAAGGGGGGCGAGACCCAGTACTTC. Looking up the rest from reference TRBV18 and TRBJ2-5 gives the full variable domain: NAGVMQNPRHLVRRRGQEARLRCSPMKGHSHVYWYRQLPEEGLKFMVYLQKENIIDESGMPKERFSAEFPKEGPSILRIQQVVRGDSAAYFCASSTKGGETQYFGPGTRLLVL.

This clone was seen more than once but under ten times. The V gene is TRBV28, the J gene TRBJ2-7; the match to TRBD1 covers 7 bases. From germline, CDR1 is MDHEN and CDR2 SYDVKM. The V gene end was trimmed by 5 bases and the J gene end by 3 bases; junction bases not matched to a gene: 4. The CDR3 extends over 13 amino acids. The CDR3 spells CASSTTGVYEQYF. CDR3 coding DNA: TGTGCCAGCAGTACCACAGGGGTCTACGAGCAGTACTTC.

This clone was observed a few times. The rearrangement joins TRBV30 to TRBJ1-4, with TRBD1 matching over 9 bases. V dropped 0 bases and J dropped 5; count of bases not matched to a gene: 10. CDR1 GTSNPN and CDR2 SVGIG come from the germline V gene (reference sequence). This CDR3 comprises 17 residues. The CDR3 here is CAWSVWGSGQGNEKLFF. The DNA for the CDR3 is TGTGCCTGGAGTGTATGGGGATCGGGACAGGGCAATGAAAAACTGTTTTTT.